Given below is one TCR beta chain in context. This specimen belongs to a study of technical replicates of blood from several donors. Some clones are missing from TCRdb's copy, which holds only in-frame ones; the method was immunoSEQ multiplex PCR. The repertoire consists of 50,000 to 65,000 clones, with over 90% occurring once and the leading ten covering 4.3%. This CDR3 is 13 amino acids long. Between the trimmed V and J ends, which lost 0 bases and 7 bases, there was a span of 7 bases. The V gene's germline CDR1 is SGHDT and CDR2 YYEEEE. This TCR came from a human donor in good health. Some clones in this sample may be carry-over from other donors' samples. Sequencing was carried out using PBMCs. The chain recombines TRBV5-6 with TRBJ2-2; D call uncertain. The chain's CDR3 is CASSLVVVGELFF. CDR3 sequence (DNA): TGTGCCAGCAGCTTGGTAGTCGTCGGGGAGCTGTTTTTT.